This entry describes one T cell receptor (beta chain). The antigen is unknown. Each of the donors was a healthy bone marrow donor. The data are from a study of cytomegalovirus exposure and HLA in healthy donors. Study-wide context: HLA-typed donors were the source of 82 million or so unique TCRs, which an early data release held.

The PCR used 60 Vbeta and 13 Jbeta primers. The method was immunoSEQ multiplex PCR; TCRdb's version includes in-frame clones alone and lacks a portion of them. The data show around 200,000 clones, 60% to 85% seen once. The germline gives CDR1 SGHTA, CDR2 FQGNSA. The CDR3 sequence is 17 residues long. The V gene lost 2 bases and the J gene lost 5 bases, with 21 bases spanning the gap. The study's findings and limits: Most TCR sequences were seen very rarely across donors, but some public TCRs occurred in many.

The source is a woman between 18 and 30 years old in good health and CMV-seronegative. Material for sequencing was PBMCs. The genes are TRBV7-2 and TRBJ1-2; D not resolved. The chain's CDR3 is CASSLSFGRRLIYGYTF. The CDR3 DNA is TGTGCCAGCAGCTTATCGTTTGGCCGCAGGCTTATTTATGGCTACACCTTC.